The 27 T cell receptor beta chains reported below all come from one sample, sequenced in a study of control samples from healthy donors and cancer patients. TCRdb's table, derived via immunoSEQ multiplex PCR, lists solely in-frame clones and lacks some. The repertoire consists of about 50,000 clones, with 94% occurring once and the leading ten covering around 4.2%. Sequenced: blood. These receptors all stem from a man aged 25-40 years in good health.

The V call is TRBV6-5, the J call TRBJ1-5; D gene unclear. The CDR3 is 14 residues long. V lost 2 bases, J lost 5 bases, and 10 bases lay in between. Germline lookup yields CDR1 MNHEY and CDR2 SVGAGI. The CDR3 sequence is CASSYGRAHQPQHF. The CDR3 bases are TGTGCCAGCAGTTACGGGCGAGCTCATCAGCCCCAGCATTTT.

This clone was seen just once. The V call is TRBV19, the J call TRBJ1-5; 9 bases are a match to TRBD1. Per germline, CDR1 LNHDA and CDR2 SQIVND (reference sequence). Trimming at V came to 10 bases and at J to 6 bases, leaving 10 bases not matched to a gene. The CDR3 spans 14 residues. The CDR3 sequence is CATGEQGARQPQHF. CDR3 coding DNA: TGTGCCACCGGGGAACAGGGGGCTCGTCAGCCCCAGCATTTT. Supplemented by reference TRBV19 and TRBJ1-5, the full variable domain reads DGGITQSPKYLFRKEGQNVTLSCEQNLNHDAMYWYRQDPGQGLRLIYYSQIVNDFQKGDIAEGYSVSREKKESFPLTVTSAQKNPTAFYLCATGEQGARQPQHFGDGTRLSIL.

The J gene is TRBJ1-2, the V gene TRBV25-1; D is possibly TRBD1 (5 bases). Germline V CDR1 and CDR2: MGHDK, SYGVNS. Trimming removed 6 bases at V and 8 bases at J, with 16 bases between. CDR3 length equals 13 residues. The CDR3 bases are TGTGCCAGCAGCCAGGGACGGAAAGAAGGCTACACCTTC. Protein: CASSQGRKEGYTF.

The DNA for the CDR3 is TGTGCCAGCAGCTTAGTTGCCCGGGGGGGGAGTAACGAGCAGTACTTC. Translated, it gives CASSLVARGGSNEQYF. The V and J genes are TRBV11-2 and TRBJ2-7, with 8 bases lining up with TRBD2. The V gene's germline CDR1 is SGHAT and CDR2 FQNNGV. The CDR3 is 16 amino acids. Losses at the gene ends were 1 base for V and 5 bases for J; bases not matched to a gene: 10. Filled out from reference TRBV11-2 and TRBJ2-7, the complete variable domain reads EAGVAQSPRYKIIEKRQSVAFWCNPISGHATLYWYQQILGQGPKLLIQFQNNGVVDDSQLPKDRFSAERLKGVDSTLKIQPAKLEDSAVYLCASSLVARGGSNEQYFGPGTRLTVT.

The chain employs TRBV19 and TRBJ2-1; 10 nucleotides line up with TRBD2. The CDR3 runs to 17 residues. The germline CDR1 and CDR2 sequences are LNHDA and SQIVND (reference sequence). V shed 5 bases and J 12 bases; nucleotides not matched to a gene: 19. CDR3 in amino acids: CASSGFSRLAGGRGQFF. The CDR3 DNA follows: TGTGCCAGTAGTGGGTTCTCGAGGTTAGCGGGGGGTCGCGGGCAGTTCTTC. The entire variable domain, with the rest obtained from reference TRBV19 and TRBJ2-1, is as follows: DGGITQSPKYLFRKEGQNVTLSCEQNLNHDAMYWYRQDPGQGLRLIYYSQIVNDFQKGDIAEGYSVSREKKESFPLTVTSAQKNPTAFYLCASSGFSRLAGGRGQFFGPGTRLTVL.

The sample holds one count of this clone. The chain recombines TRBV24-1 with TRBJ1-2; D is uncertain. Trimming took 2 bases from V and 6 from J, leaving 12 bases between them. Germline V lookup: CDR1 KGHDR, CDR2 SFDVKD. The CDR3 extends over 14 amino acids. The CDR3 sequence is CATSDSPDADGYTF. Here the CDR3 DNA reads TGTGCCACCAGTGATTCGCCGGACGCGGATGGCTACACCTTC.

This clone has a single count. Other DNA sequences from this sample encode an identical CDR3 as well. J is TRBJ1-2 and V is TRBV29-1, with 9 positions matching TRBD1. This CDR3 contains 12 residues. Germline CDR1 SQVTM, CDR2 ANQGSEA. The trim removed 7 bases at V and 0 bases at J, leaving 0 bases unmatched. CDR3 bases: TGCAGCGGACAGGGGGCTAACTATGGCTACACCTTC. Translated, it gives CSGQGANYGYTF.

Only one count was recorded for this clone. The chain carries TRBV27 and TRBJ2-1; weak D call: TRBD2 (6 bases). V was pared by 5 bases and J by 0 bases, with 14 bases between. The germline gives CDR1 MNHEY, CDR2 SMNVEV (reference sequence). This CDR3 has 16 amino acids. CDR3 loop: CASSRPGLDSYNEQFF. For the CDR3, the DNA is TGTGCCAGCAGTCGACCGGGACTTGACTCCTACAATGAGCAGTTCTTC.

This clone is a singleton in its sample. The rearrangement links TRBV5-1 to TRBJ2-2; D unclear. Germline V gene data show CDR1 as SGHRS and CDR2 as YFSETQ. V lost 2 bases, J lost 5 bases, and 10 bases lay in between. The CDR3 loop spans 14 amino acids. The CDR3 DNA reads as TGCGCCAGCAGCTTCTCCCAGACGACCGGGGAGCTGTTTTTT. This encodes CASSFSQTTGELFF.

The rearrangement joins TRBV6-5 to TRBJ1-5; D not resolved. The germline gives CDR1 MNHEY, CDR2 SVGAGI. V was pared by 4 bases and J by 0 bases, with 10 bases between. The CDR3 has 15 amino acids. The DNA of the CDR3 is TGTGCCAGCAGTTTCGAGACCTATAGCAATCAGCCCCAGCATTTT. Encoded protein: CASSFETYSNQPQHF.

This clone was recorded a few times. This sequence joins TRBV15 and TRBJ2-1; TRBD2 matches 9 bases. CDR1 is LNHNV and CDR2 is YYDKDF in the germline V gene (reference sequence). V dropped 1 base and J dropped 8; count of bases not matched to a gene: 6. The CDR3 length is 15 residues. CDR3 protein: CATSRGAGGVDEQFF. In DNA form, the CDR3 reads TGTGCCACCAGCAGAGGAGCGGGGGGTGTGGATGAGCAGTTCTTC.

The V gene is TRBV27, the J gene TRBJ2-1; 13 positions match TRBD2. This CDR3 is built from 14 residues. V was pared by 5 bases and J by 15 bases, with 10 bases of the junction left unmatched. Germline values: CDR1 MNHEY, CDR2 SMNVEV (reference sequence). CDR3 in amino acids: CASSQPTSGRALFF. The CDR3 nucleotides are TGTGCCAGCAGTCAACCCACTAGCGGGAGGGCCCTGTTCTTC.

The chain carries TRBV5-4 and TRBJ2-1, with 8 positions matching TRBD2. Germline trimming cut 0 bases from V and 3 bases from J; bases unmatched to any gene: 5. The CDR3 has 16 residues. CDR1 is SGHNT, CDR2 YYREEE, per germline (reference sequence). CDR3 nucleotides: TGTGCCAGCAGCTTGGAGTCGGGGGGGCACTACAATGAGCAGTTCTTC. It yields the protein CASSLESGGHYNEQFF.

This sequence joins TRBV7-9 and TRBJ2-2, with D possibly being TRBD1 or TRBD2 (5 bases each). V was cut by 5 bases and J by 1 base, with 11 bases left in between. Germline CDR1 SEHNR, CDR2 FQNEAQ (reference sequence). The CDR3 runs 15 residues. CDR3 DNA: TGTGCCAGCAGCGGGGGACGGGGGAACACCGGGGAGCTGTTTTTT. Its translation is CASSGGRGNTGELFF.

The rearrangement joins TRBV19 to TRBJ1-5, with D perhaps TRBD1 (5 bases). The CDR3 spans 18 residues. The germline V and J ends were trimmed by 3 bases and 1 base, with 19 bases remaining between them. Germline lookup yields CDR1 LNHDA and CDR2 SQIVND (reference sequence). The CDR3 loop is CASSIRSRGGTSNQPQHF. CDR3 bases: TGTGCCAGTAGTATTCGGTCAAGGGGTGGCACCAGCAATCAGCCCCAGCATTTT.

This clone showed up just once. V and J are TRBV5-1 and TRBJ1-1; perhaps TRBD1 as D (5 bases). Between the trimmed V and J ends, which lost 4 bases and 5 bases, there was a span of 18 bases. CDR1 is SGHRS, CDR2 YFSETQ, per germline. The CDR3 length is 15 residues. DNA for the CDR3: TGCGCCAGCAGCCCCAACACAGGAGGGTGGACTGAAGCTTTCTTT. Encoded protein: CASSPNTGGWTEAFF.

V and J are TRBV19 and TRBJ1-1; D not resolved. This CDR3 has 13 residues. V dropped 6 bases and J dropped 4 bases, with 12 bases sitting between them. The V gene's germline CDR1 is LNHDA and CDR2 SQIVND (reference sequence). The CDR3: CASRGDRVTEAFF. The CDR3 DNA reads TGTGCCAGTAGGGGCGATCGGGTCACTGAAGCTTTCTTT.

The chain employs TRBV6-6 and TRBJ2-7; 7 bases align to TRBD1. Germline values: CDR1 MNHNY, CDR2 SVGAGI (reference sequence). With 5 bases clipped from V and 2 bases from J, the junction kept 9 bases outside the gene matches. CDR3 size: 15 residues. The CDR3 here is CASSQGQAPTYEQYF. CDR3 DNA sequence: TGTGCCAGCAGTCAAGGACAGGCGCCAACCTACGAGCAGTACTTC.

V is TRBV6-4 and J is TRBJ2-1, with a weak D call TRBD1 (6 bases). V shed 6 bases and J shed 2 bases, with 8 bases lying between them. Germline CDR1 reads MRHNA; CDR2 reads SNTAGT. The CDR3 sequence is 13 residues long. CDR3 nucleotides: TGTGCCAGCAGCCGGACAGCCTACAATGAGCAGTTCTTC. Translation gives CASSRTAYNEQFF.

The CDR3 spells CAWRGQANTEAFF. In nucleotides, the CDR3 is TGTGCCTGGAGAGGACAGGCGAACACTGAAGCTTTCTTT. The gene calls are TRBV30 and TRBJ1-1; 7 nucleotides match TRBD1. Unmatched junction bases numbered 2, after V lost 3 bases and J lost 1 base. The germline V gene has CDR1 GTSNPN and CDR2 SVGIG (reference sequence). This CDR3 has 13 amino acids.

This clone was recorded only once. The chain uses TRBV6-6 and TRBJ2-4, with 7 positions matching TRBD2. V shed 5 bases and J 0 bases; nucleotides not matched to a gene: 10. CDR1 and CDR2 from the germline V gene are MNHNY and SVGAGI (reference sequence). CDR3 length: 17 amino acids. The CDR3 is CASSPRDGGKAKNIQYF. The CDR3 region has the DNA TGTGCCAGCAGTCCCCGCGACGGGGGGAAAGCCAAAAACATTCAGTACTTC.

V is TRBV5-6 and J is TRBJ1-6; TRBD1 might be the D (6 bases). V was trimmed by 1 base and J by 9 bases, leaving 11 bases between them. Germline lookup yields CDR1 SGHDT and CDR2 YYEEEE. The CDR3 covers 14 residues. The CDR3 DNA sequence: TGTGCCAGCAGCTTGCTTACAGGGCTTTCACCCCTCCACTTT. It specifies CASSLLTGLSPLHF. Supplemented by reference TRBV5-6 and TRBJ1-6, the full variable domain reads DAGVTQSPTHLIKTRGQQVTLRCSPKSGHDTVSWYQQALGQGPQFIFQYYEEEERQRGNFPDRFSGHQFPNYSSELNVNALLLGDSALYLCASSLLTGLSPLHFGNGTRLTVT.

The J gene is TRBJ2-5, the V gene TRBV5-1; D is unresolved. Germline CDR1 is SGHRS and CDR2 is YFSETQ. The CDR3 extends over 14 amino acids. Trimming took off 2 bases at V and 1 base at J, with 9 bases between the two ends. The CDR3 sequence is CASSLPTVQETQYF. CDR3 in DNA: TGCGCCAGCAGCTTACCAACGGTCCAAGAGACCCAGTACTTC. The full variable domain, its missing parts supplied by reference TRBV5-1 and TRBJ2-5, is KAGVTQTPRYLIKTRGQQVTLSCSPISGHRSVSWYQQTPGQGLQFLFEYFSETQRNKGNFPGRFSGRQFSNSRSEMNVSTLELGDSALYLCASSLPTVQETQYFGPGTRLLVL.

V gene TRBV6-6 combines with J gene TRBJ1-1; D is ambiguous. CDR1 MNHNY and CDR2 SVGAGI come from the germline V gene (reference sequence). CDR3 length: 16 residues. V was cut by 2 bases and J by 1 base, with 14 bases left in between. As DNA, the CDR3 is TGTGCCAGCAGTTACGAATGGCCACAAACGAACACTGAAGCTTTCTTT. Its protein is CASSYEWPQTNTEAFF.

The chain employs TRBV14 and TRBJ1-2; possibly TRBD1 for D (5 bases). Trimming pared 5 bases from V and 4 bases from J, leaving 8 bases between. Germline V CDR1 and CDR2: SGHDN, FVKESK. The CDR3 contains 12 residues. The CDR3 protein is CASSRGGYGYTF. CDR3 DNA: TGTGCCAGCAGCAGGGGAGGCTATGGCTACACCTTC.

The chain recombines TRBV19 with TRBJ1-5; TRBD1 is a possible D gene (5 bases). Trimming pared 7 bases from V and 4 bases from J, leaving 17 bases between. The CDR3 has 15 residues. CDR1 and CDR2 from the germline V gene are LNHDA and SQIVND (reference sequence). DNA for the CDR3: TGTGCCAGTACCCCCCGAGGGGAGAGGAATCAGCCCCAGCATTTT. This translates into CASTPRGERNQPQHF.

The chain has TRBV4-1 and TRBJ1-1; D not resolved. This CDR3 has 13 amino acids. V was clipped by 1 base and J by 1 base, with 4 bases between them. CDR1 is MGHRA, CDR2 YSYEKL, per germline. CDR3 sequence reads: CASSQVPNTEAFF. The CDR3 DNA follows: TGCGCCAGCAGCCAAGTTCCGAACACTGAAGCTTTCTTT.